These T cell receptor beta chains were read from a single sample in a study. TCRdb independently ran MiXCR on the RT-PCR reads; one entry per CDR3 protein. Of almost 700,000 distinct CDR3 sequences in the sample, 13% to 15% are singletons; the top ten hold 3% to 4.5%. The sequencing sample was made of memory CD4+ T cells from blood. Every receptor here comes from a female donor in good health, serving as a healthy control. Both conserved end residues are part of each CDR3. The D gene is left open where the match is weak. Clone sizes are given selectively: once, few, many, or a class where the clone is expanded.

size: few
D: .
J: TRBJ1-1
V: TRBV4-2
DNA: TGTGCCAGCAGCCACAGGGGTCGGGGGACGGGAACTGAAGCTTTCTTT
CDR3: CASSHRGRGTGTEAFF

size: many
D: .
J: TRBJ2-3
V: TRBV27
DNA: TGTGCCAGCAGTTTCACGTGGACAGATACGCAGTATTTT
CDR3: CASSFTWTDTQYF

size: many
D: .
J: TRBJ2-7
V: TRBV12-3/TRBV12-4
DNA: TGTGCCAGCAGTCAGGACATCTCCTACGAGCAGTACTTC
CDR3: CASSQDISYEQYF

size: .
D: TRBD2
J: TRBJ2-1
V: TRBV27
DNA: TGTGCCAGCAGTTCCCCTTCGGGGGGGCTGGATGAGCAGTTCTTC
CDR3: CASSSPSGGLDEQFF

size: .
D: .
J: TRBJ2-1
V: TRBV11-3
DNA: TGTGCCAGCAGCTTAGCCCGGCGGGTCGATGAGCAGTTCTTC
CDR3: CASSLARRVDEQFF

size: many
D: TRBD1
J: TRBJ2-1
V: TRBV28
DNA: TGTGCCAGCAGTTCCGCCGGGACAGGGCGCTACAATGAGCAGTTCTTC
CDR3: CASSSAGTGRYNEQFF

size: few
D: TRBD1
J: TRBJ1-2
V: TRBV5-8
DNA: TGTGCCAGCAGCTTGGGGGACAGGTGGTACTATGGCTACACCTTC
CDR3: CASSLGDRWYYGYTF

size: .
D: .
J: TRBJ2-3
V: TRBV6-6
DNA: TGTGCCAGCAGGGACACCGCAGATACGCAGTATTTT
CDR3: CASRDTADTQYF

size: .
D: .
J: TRBJ2-2
V: TRBV2
DNA: TGTGCCAGCAGTGAAGCAGGGGTCACCGGGGAGCTGTTTTTT
CDR3: CASSEAGVTGELFF

size: many
D: TRBD2
J: TRBJ2-1
V: TRBV20-1
DNA: TGCAGTGCCCTGGGTCCTAGCGGGAGGTCGCGGAATGAGCAGTTCTTC
CDR3: CSALGPSGRSRNEQFF

size: many
D: TRBD2
J: TRBJ2-1
V: TRBV5-1
DNA: TGCGCCAGCAGCTTGGGCTGGGGACTAGCAGTGCAGTTCTTC
CDR3: CASSLGWGLAVQFF

size: few
D: .
J: TRBJ2-2
V: TRBV3-1
DNA: TGTGCCAGCAGCCGTTCTGGGGTCGGGGAGCTGTTTTTT
CDR3: CASSRSGVGELFF

size: few
D: .
J: TRBJ2-2
V: TRBV9
DNA: TGTGCCAGCAGCGTTCGAGGTCGGCTGGACACCGGGGAGCTGTTTTTT
CDR3: CASSVRGRLDTGELFF

size: .
D: .
J: TRBJ1-1
V: TRBV4-2
DNA: TGTGCCAGCAGCCAGATACAGGGCTGGTGGGGTGGAGCTTTCTTT
CDR3: CASSQIQGWWGGAFF

size: many
D: .
J: TRBJ1-5
V: TRBV5-6
DNA: TGTGCCAGCAGCCTCGTCAATCAGCCCCAGCATTTT
CDR3: CASSLVNQPQHF

size: .
D: .
J: TRBJ1-2
V: TRBV2
DNA: TGTGCCAGCAGTGCTCGGGGACTAGGCTATGGCTACACCTTC
CDR3: CASSARGLGYGYTF

size: few
D: .
J: TRBJ2-7
V: TRBV4-2
DNA: TGTGCCAGCAGCCAAGATCTAGAATACGAGCAGTACTTC
CDR3: CASSQDLEYEQYF

size: .
D: TRBD2
J: TRBJ2-1
V: TRBV3-1
DNA: TGTGCCAGCAGCCTTCCGACTAGCGGGAGAGGCAATGAGCAGTTCTTC
CDR3: CASSLPTSGRGNEQFF

size: .
D: .
J: TRBJ2-3
V: TRBV27
DNA: TGTGCCAGCCGAGAGTTAGATACGCAGTATTTT
CDR3: CASRELDTQYF

size: few
D: TRBD1
J: TRBJ1-2
V: TRBV5-1
DNA: TGCGCCAGCAGCTTTGATCGACAGGGACCCTATGGCTACACCTTC
CDR3: CASSFDRQGPYGYTF

size: .
D: TRBD2
J: TRBJ2-3
V: TRBV5-1
DNA: TGCGCCAGCAGCTACGGGACTAGCGGGAGTGGGGGAGGCACAGATACGCAGTATTTT
CDR3: CASSYGTSGSGGGTDTQYF

size: few
D: TRBD1
J: TRBJ2-7
V: TRBV2
DNA: TGTGCCAGCAGTGAAGAAGGGACAGGCTTCCTCAGCTCCTACGAGCAGTACTTC
CDR3: CASSEEGTGFLSSYEQYF

size: many
D: TRBD2
J: TRBJ2-3
V: TRBV20-1
DNA: TGCAGTGCTAGAGAGGGGACTAGAGAATCCTGCCTATGG
CDR3: CSAREGTRESCLW

size: few
D: TRBD1
J: TRBJ1-4
V: TRBV5-8
DNA: TGTGCCAGCAGCTTGGGTCAGGGGGATAATGAAAAACTGTTTTTT
CDR3: CASSLGQGDNEKLFF

size: few
D: TRBD2
J: TRBJ2-6
V: TRBV11-2
DNA: TGTGCCAGCAGCTCTCGGCGGGGGGCCGGGGCCAACGTCCTGACTTTC
CDR3: CASSSRRGAGANVLTF

size: .
D: .
J: TRBJ2-2
V: TRBV29-1
DNA: TGCAGCGCCTCCCCTCCCGCTAACACCGGGGAGCTGTTTTTT
CDR3: CSASPPANTGELFF

size: few
D: .
J: TRBJ2-5
V: TRBV7-7
DNA: TGTGCTAGCAGCTTAGAAGTTTCCGGGACCCAGTACTTC
CDR3: CASSLEVSGTQYF

size: few
D: TRBD2
J: TRBJ2-1
V: TRBV5-1
DNA: TGCGCCAGCAGCTTGGCCGGTAGCGGGAGATGGGGGTACAATGAGCAGTTCTTC
CDR3: CASSLAGSGRWGYNEQFF

size: .
D: TRBD2
J: TRBJ2-1
V: TRBV9
DNA: TGTGCCAGCAGCGTAACTAGCGAGAACAATAAGCAGTTCTTC
CDR3: CASSVTSENNKQFF

size: many
D: .
J: TRBJ1-5
V: TRBV12-3/TRBV12-4
DNA: TGTGCCAGCACCTGGGACTTGGGGGTCAATCAGCCCCAGCATTTT
CDR3: CASTWDLGVNQPQHF

size: many
D: .
J: TRBJ2-7
V: TRBV12-3/TRBV12-4
DNA: TGTGCCAGCACTATTGCGCCCCTTACCGGGACCCAGGGCGAGCAGTACTTC
CDR3: CASTIAPLTGTQGEQYF

size: .
D: TRBD1
J: TRBJ1-4
V: TRBV12-3/TRBV12-4
DNA: TGTGCCAGCAGTTTAAGACAGGGGCGTGAAAAACTGTTTTTT
CDR3: CASSLRQGREKLFF

size: .
D: .
J: TRBJ2-7
V: TRBV30
DNA: TGTGCCTGGACCCGGGACGACCCCTACGAGCAGTACTTC
CDR3: CAWTRDDPYEQYF

size: .
D: TRBD1
J: TRBJ2-7
V: TRBV6-2/TRBV6-3
DNA: TGTGCCAGCAGGACAGGGCGGGACGAGCAGTACTTC
CDR3: CASRTGRDEQYF

size: many
D: .
J: TRBJ2-7
V: TRBV20-1
DNA: TGCAGTGCTAATGGTCGCTACGAGCAGTACTTC
CDR3: CSANGRYEQYF

size: few
D: TRBD1
J: TRBJ1-4
V: TRBV5-1
DNA: TGCGCCAGCAGCCTCGGACAGGGCGCTAATGAAAAACTGTTTTTT
CDR3: CASSLGQGANEKLFF

size: many
D: .
J: TRBJ1-1
V: TRBV12-3/TRBV12-4
DNA: TGTGCCAGCAGTTTTTGGGACCCTATCTTT
CDR3: CASSFWDPIF

size: .
D: TRBD1
J: TRBJ1-6
V: TRBV9
DNA: TGTGCCAGCAGCGTAGTTGTAGGGGGCAATTCACCCCTCCACTTT
CDR3: CASSVVVGGNSPLHF

size: few
D: .
J: TRBJ2-1
V: TRBV28
DNA: TGTGCCAGCAGTTTCCCAGTCCGGTACAATGAGCAGTTCTTC
CDR3: CASSFPVRYNEQFF

size: few
D: TRBD2
J: TRBJ2-5
V: TRBV20-1
DNA: TGCAGTGCTCTCCGACTAGCGGAAGAGACCCAGTACTTC
CDR3: CSALRLAEETQYF

size: .
D: .
J: TRBJ2-7
V: TRBV18
DNA: TGTGCCAGCTCACCAAGTCAGAGCTCCTACGAGCAGTACTTC
CDR3: CASSPSQSSYEQYF

size: many
D: .
J: TRBJ1-2
V: TRBV4-2
DNA: TGTGCCAGCAGCCAAGATCCAGACAGATCCTCGAGGGATGGCTACACCTTC
CDR3: CASSQDPDRSSRDGYTF

size: many
D: TRBD2
J: TRBJ2-7
V: TRBV7-2
DNA: TGTGCCAGCAGCCTAGGGCCAGCGGGAGAGTACAACGAGCAGTACTTC
CDR3: CASSLGPAGEYNEQYF

size: few
D: .
J: TRBJ2-3
V: TRBV25-1
DNA: TGTGCCAGCAGTGCCATCACAGATACGCAGTATTTT
CDR3: CASSAITDTQYF

size: .
D: TRBD1
J: TRBJ1-2
V: TRBV12-3/TRBV12-4
DNA: TGTGCCAGCAGTCTTGAGACAGGGGGCTTCAGTGGCTACACCTTC
CDR3: CASSLETGGFSGYTF

size: .
D: TRBD1
J: TRBJ2-7
V: TRBV12-3/TRBV12-4
DNA: TGTGCCAGCAGTACCTCAGTAGGGGGCTACAACGAGCAGTACTTC
CDR3: CASSTSVGGYNEQYF

size: .
D: .
J: TRBJ1-1
V: TRBV20-1
DNA: TGCAGTGCTAGGGGAGACAGGACTGAAGCTTTCTTT
CDR3: CSARGDRTEAFF

size: many
D: .
J: TRBJ2-4
V: TRBV24-1
DNA: TGTGCCACCAGTGATCGGGGGAGCGTTCAAGGCAAAAACATTCAGTACTTC
CDR3: CATSDRGSVQGKNIQYF

size: many
D: .
J: TRBJ1-1
V: TRBV7-9
DNA: TGTGCCAGCAGCTTAGAGGGACCGTGGAACACTGAAGCTTTCTTT
CDR3: CASSLEGPWNTEAFF

size: .
D: .
J: TRBJ2-7
V: TRBV12-3/TRBV12-4
DNA: TGTGCCAGCAGACTGCGGGACACAGCCTCCTACGAGCAGTACTTC
CDR3: CASRLRDTASYEQYF

size: many
D: TRBD1
J: TRBJ2-5
V: TRBV7-2
DNA: TGTGCCAGCAGCTCCTACCCGGGACAGCAAGAGACCCAGTACTTC
CDR3: CASSSYPGQQETQYF